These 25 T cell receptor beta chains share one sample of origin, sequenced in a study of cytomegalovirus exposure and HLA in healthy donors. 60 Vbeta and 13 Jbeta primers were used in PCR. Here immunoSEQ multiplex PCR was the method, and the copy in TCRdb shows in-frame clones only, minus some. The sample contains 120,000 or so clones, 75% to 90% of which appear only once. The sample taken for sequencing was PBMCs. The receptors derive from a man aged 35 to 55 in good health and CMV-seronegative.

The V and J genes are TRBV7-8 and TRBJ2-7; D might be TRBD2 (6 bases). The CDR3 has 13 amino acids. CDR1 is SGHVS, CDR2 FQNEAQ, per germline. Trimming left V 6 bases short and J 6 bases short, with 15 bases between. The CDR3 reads CASRGSGAGEQYF. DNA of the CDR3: TGTGCCAGCAGGGGTAGCGGCGCTGGCGAGCAGTACTTC.

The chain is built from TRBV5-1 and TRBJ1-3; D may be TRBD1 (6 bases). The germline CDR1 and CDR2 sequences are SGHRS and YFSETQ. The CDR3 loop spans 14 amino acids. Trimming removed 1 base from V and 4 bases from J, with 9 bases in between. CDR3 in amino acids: CASSLTTGGNTIYF. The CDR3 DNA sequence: TGCGCCAGCAGCTTGACGACAGGAGGAAACACCATATATTTT.

The DNA for the CDR3 is TGCGCCAGCAGGTGGAGGGAGGCCCACTATGGCTACACCTTC. Its translation: CASRWREAHYGYTF. V gene TRBV10-2 combines with J gene TRBJ1-2; D call uncertain. CDR1 and CDR2 (germline): WSHSY, SAAADI. V lost 6 bases and J lost 3, with 14 bases in between. The CDR3 totals 14 residues.

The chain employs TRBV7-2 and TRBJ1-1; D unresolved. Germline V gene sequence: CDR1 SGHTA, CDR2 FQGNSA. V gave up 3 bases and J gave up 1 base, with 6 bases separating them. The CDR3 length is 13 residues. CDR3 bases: TGTGCCAGCAGCTTGGGCTGGAACACTGAAGCTTTCTTT. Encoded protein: CASSLGWNTEAFF. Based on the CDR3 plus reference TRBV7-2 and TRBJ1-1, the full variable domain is GAGVSQSPSNKVTEKGKDVELRCDPISGHTALYWYRQSLGQGLEFLIYFQGNSAPDKSGLPSDRFSAERTGGSVSTLTIQRTQQEDSAVYLCASSLGWNTEAFFGQGTRLTVV.

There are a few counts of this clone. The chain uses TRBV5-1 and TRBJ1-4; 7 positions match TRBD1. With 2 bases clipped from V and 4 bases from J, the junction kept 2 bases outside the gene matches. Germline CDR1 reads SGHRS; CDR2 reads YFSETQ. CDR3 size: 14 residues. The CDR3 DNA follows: TGCGCCAGCAGCTTCGGGACAGATAATGAAAAACTGTTTTTT. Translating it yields CASSFGTDNEKLFF. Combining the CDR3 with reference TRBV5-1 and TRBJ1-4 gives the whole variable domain KAGVTQTPRYLIKTRGQQVTLSCSPISGHRSVSWYQQTPGQGLQFLFEYFSETQRNKGNFPGRFSGRQFSNSRSEMNVSTLELGDSALYLCASSFGTDNEKLFFGSGTQLSVL.

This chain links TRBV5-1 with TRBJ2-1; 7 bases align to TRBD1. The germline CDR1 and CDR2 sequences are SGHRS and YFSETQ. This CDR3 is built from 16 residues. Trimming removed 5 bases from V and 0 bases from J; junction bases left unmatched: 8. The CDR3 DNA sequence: TGCGCCAGCAGTATCGGACAGGCCAGCTCCTACAATGAGCAGTTCTTC. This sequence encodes CASSIGQASSYNEQFF.

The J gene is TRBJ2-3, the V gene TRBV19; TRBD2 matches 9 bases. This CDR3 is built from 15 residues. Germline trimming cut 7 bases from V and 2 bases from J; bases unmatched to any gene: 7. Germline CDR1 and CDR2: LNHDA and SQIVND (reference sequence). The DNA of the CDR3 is TGTGCCAGTACCGAGCGGGGGGTGCACACAGATACGCAGTATTTT. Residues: CASTERGVHTDTQYF.

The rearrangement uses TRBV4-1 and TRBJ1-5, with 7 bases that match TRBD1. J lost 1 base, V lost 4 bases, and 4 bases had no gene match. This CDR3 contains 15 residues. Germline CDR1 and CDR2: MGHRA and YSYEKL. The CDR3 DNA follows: TGCGCCAGCAGCCCGACAGGGTTAAGCAATCAGCCCCAGCATTTT. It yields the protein CASSPTGLSNQPQHF.

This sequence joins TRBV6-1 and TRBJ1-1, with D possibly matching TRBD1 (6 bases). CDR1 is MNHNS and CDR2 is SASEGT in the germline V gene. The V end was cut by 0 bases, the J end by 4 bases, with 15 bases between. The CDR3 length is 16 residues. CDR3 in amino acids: CASSEARGILATEAFF. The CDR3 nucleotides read TGTGCCAGCAGTGAAGCGAGGGGGATTTTGGCCACTGAAGCTTTCTTT.

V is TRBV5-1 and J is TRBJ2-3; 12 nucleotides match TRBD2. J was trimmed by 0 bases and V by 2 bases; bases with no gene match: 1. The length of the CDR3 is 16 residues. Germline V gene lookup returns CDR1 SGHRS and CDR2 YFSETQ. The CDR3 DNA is TGCGCCAGCAGCTTCGGGACTAGCGGGAGCACAGATACGCAGTATTTT. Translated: CASSFGTSGSTDTQYF.

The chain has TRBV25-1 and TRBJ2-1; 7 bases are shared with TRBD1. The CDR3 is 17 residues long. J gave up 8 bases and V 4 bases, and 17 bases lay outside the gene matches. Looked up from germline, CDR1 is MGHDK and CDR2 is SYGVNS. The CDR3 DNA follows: TGTGCCAGCAGTGGCAACAGGGGCAATTGGTTGATGGATGAGCAGTTCTTC. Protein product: CASSGNRGNWLMDEQFF.

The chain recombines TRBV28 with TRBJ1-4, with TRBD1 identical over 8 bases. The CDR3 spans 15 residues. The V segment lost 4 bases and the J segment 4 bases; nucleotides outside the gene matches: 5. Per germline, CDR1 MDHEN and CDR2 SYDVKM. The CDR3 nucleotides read TGTGCCAGCAGTTCCGGACAGGGAAGTAATGAAAAACTGTTTTTT. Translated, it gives CASSSGQGSNEKLFF.

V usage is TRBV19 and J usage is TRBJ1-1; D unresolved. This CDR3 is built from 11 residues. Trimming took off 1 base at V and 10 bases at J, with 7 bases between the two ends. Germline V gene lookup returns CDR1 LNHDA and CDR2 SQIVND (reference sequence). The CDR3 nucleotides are TGTGCCAGTAGTATAGTTGGGAGAGCTTTCTTT. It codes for CASSIVGRAFF.

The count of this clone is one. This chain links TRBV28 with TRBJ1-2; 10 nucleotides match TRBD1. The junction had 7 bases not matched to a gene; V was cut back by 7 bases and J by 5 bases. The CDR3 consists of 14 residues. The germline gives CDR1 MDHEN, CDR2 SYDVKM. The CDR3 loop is CASITGQGGYGYTF. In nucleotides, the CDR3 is TGTGCCAGCATCACCGGACAGGGGGGATATGGCTACACCTTC.

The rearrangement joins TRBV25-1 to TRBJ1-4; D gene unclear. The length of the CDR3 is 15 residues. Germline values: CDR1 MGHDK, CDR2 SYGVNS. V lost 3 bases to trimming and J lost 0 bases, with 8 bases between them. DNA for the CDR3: TGTGCCAGCAGTGAGGCCGGGACAACTAATGAAAAACTGTTTTTT. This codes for CASSEAGTTNEKLFF. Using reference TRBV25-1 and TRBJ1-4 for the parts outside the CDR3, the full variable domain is EADIYQTPRYLVIGTGKKITLECSQTMGHDKMYWYQQDPGMELHLIHYSYGVNSTEKGDLSSESTVSRIRTEHFPLTLESARPSHTSQYLCASSEAGTTNEKLFFGSGTQLSVL.

The CDR3 nucleotides read TGTGCCAGCAGTGAAGCTGAACAGGGAGTCCTGTATCAAGAGACCCAGTACTTC. This gives the protein CASSEAEQGVLYQETQYF. The chain links TRBV2 to TRBJ2-5, with D possibly TRBD1 on 6 matching bases. The CDR3 totals 18 residues. Germline loops: CDR1 SNHLY, CDR2 FYNNEI. V shed 0 bases and J shed 2 bases, with 19 bases lying between them.

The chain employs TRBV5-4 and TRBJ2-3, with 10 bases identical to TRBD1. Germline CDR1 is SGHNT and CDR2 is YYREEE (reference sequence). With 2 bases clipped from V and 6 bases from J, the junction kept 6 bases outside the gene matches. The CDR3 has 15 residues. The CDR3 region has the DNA TGTGCCAGCAGCTTAGTGGGACAGGGGTTGGATACGCAGTATTTT. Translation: CASSLVGQGLDTQYF. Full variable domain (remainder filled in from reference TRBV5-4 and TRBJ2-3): ETGVTQSPTHLIKTRGQQVTLRCSSQSGHNTVSWYQQALGQGPQFIFQYYREEENGRGNFPPRFSGLQFPNYSSELNVNALELDDSALYLCASSLVGQGLDTQYFGPGTRLTVL.

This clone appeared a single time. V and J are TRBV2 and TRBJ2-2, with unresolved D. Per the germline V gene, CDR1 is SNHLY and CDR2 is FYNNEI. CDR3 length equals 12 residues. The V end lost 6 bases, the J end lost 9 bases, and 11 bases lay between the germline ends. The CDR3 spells CASRNTIRELFF. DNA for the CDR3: TGTGCCAGCAGAAACACGATCAGGGAGCTGTTTTTT.

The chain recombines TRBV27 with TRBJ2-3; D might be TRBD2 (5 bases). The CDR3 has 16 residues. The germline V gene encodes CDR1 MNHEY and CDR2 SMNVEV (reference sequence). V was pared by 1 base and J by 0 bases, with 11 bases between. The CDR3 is CASSLLATTSTDTQYF. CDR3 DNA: TGTGCCAGCAGTTTATTAGCGACTACTAGCACAGATACGCAGTATTTT.

The DNA of the CDR3 is TGCGCCAGCAGCTTCCCTAGCGGGTCGACGAGCTCCTACAATGAGCAGTTCTTC. This translates into CASSFPSGSTSSYNEQFF. The chain carries TRBV5-1 and TRBJ2-1, with 8 bases fitting TRBD2. The CDR3 is made up of 18 amino acids. Germline loops: CDR1 SGHRS, CDR2 YFSETQ. V shed 2 bases, J shed 0 bases, and the junction held 10 bases outside the gene matches.

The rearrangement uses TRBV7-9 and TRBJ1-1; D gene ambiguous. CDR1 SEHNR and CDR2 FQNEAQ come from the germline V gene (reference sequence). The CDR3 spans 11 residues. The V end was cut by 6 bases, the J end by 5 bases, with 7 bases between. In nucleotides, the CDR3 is TGTGCCAGCAGTAGTAGAACTGAAGCTTTCTTT. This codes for CASSSRTEAFF.

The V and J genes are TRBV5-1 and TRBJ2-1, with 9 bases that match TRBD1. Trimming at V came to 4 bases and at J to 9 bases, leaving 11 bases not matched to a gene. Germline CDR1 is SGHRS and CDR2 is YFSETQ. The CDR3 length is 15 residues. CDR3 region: CASSAVGQGYGEQFF. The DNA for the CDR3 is TGCGCCAGCAGCGCCGTTGGACAGGGGTATGGTGAGCAGTTCTTC. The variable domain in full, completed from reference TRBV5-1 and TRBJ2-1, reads KAGVTQTPRYLIKTRGQQVTLSCSPISGHRSVSWYQQTPGQGLQFLFEYFSETQRNKGNFPGRFSGRQFSNSRSEMNVSTLELGDSALYLCASSAVGQGYGEQFFGPGTRLTVL.

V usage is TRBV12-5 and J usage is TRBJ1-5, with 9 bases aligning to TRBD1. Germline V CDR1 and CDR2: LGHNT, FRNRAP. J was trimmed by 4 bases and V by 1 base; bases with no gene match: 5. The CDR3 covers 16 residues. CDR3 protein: CASGLDGDRVNQPQHF. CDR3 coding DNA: TGTGCTAGTGGTTTGGACGGGGACAGGGTAAATCAGCCCCAGCATTTT. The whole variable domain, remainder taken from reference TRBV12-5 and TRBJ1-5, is DARVTQTPRHKVTEMGQEVTMRCQPILGHNTVFWYRQTMMQGLELLAYFRNRAPLDDSGMPKDRFSAEMPDATLATLKIQPSEPRDSAVYFCASGLDGDRVNQPQHFGDGTRLSIL.

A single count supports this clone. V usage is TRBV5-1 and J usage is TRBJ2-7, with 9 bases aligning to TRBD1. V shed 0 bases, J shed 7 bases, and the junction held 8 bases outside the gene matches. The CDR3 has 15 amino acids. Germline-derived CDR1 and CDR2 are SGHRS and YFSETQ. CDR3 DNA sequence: TGCGCCAGCAGCTTGGCTCCCGGACAGGGGAGGGAGCAGTACTTC. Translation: CASSLAPGQGREQYF.

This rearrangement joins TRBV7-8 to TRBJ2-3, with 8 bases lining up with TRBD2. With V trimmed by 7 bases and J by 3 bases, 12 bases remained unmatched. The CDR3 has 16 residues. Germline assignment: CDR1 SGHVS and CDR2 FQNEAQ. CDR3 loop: CASTLRGGALTDTQYF. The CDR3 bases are TGTGCCAGCACCCTCCGGGGGGGCGCTTTGACAGATACGCAGTATTTT.